This T cell receptor beta chain derives from a study of blood T cell repertoires in COVID-19. The overall study: There were acute and convalescent COVID-19 samples, and they came from the United States, Italy and Spain.

Source study methods: It was from reference gene primer amplification that nucleated cell counts were estimated. Generated by immunoSEQ multiplex PCR, the TCRdb table keeps only in-frame clones and is missing some. Clonal size and the V and J genes are those of that table, whereas D and trimming came from the DNA. The data show around 220,000 clones, roughly 80% seen once. This clone has just one count. Trimming removed 2 bases from V and 0 bases from J; junction bases left unmatched: 4. CDR3 length: 17 residues. The sequence derives from a human donor in a cohort sampled during active COVID-19. The sequenced sample consisted of peripheral blood. The chain links TRBV5-3 to TRBJ2-6, with 8 nucleotides matching TRBD1. TRBV5-3 is marked as an open reading frame, function uncertain. The CDR3 DNA reads as TGTGCCAGAAGCTTAGGGGGACAGGTCTCTGGGGCCAACGTCCTGACTTTC. Its translation is CARSLGGQVSGANVLTF.